This T cell receptor (beta chain) emerged from a study of patients and donors after allogeneic stem cell transplantation. The CDR3 runs 15 residues. V was trimmed by 5 bases and J by 1 base, leaving 14 bases between them. Germline values: CDR1 MGHRA, CDR2 YSYEKL. This clonotype was seen ten or more times. One entry per CDR3 protein results from TCRdb running MiXCR on the RT-PCR reads. Altogether tens of thousands of distinct CDR3 sequences are present, approximately 5% being singletons, with the ten largest covering 2.6%. The sequence was obtained from a human donor who was either an allogeneic HSCT recipient or a stem cell or donor lymphocyte infusion donor (not recorded which). It is not recorded whose cells these are; they may come from a transplant donor. This chain links TRBV4-1 with TRBJ1-1; D might be TRBD1 (5 bases). Sequencing input: blood, either unsorted or a sorted T cell fraction (not recorded which). The chain's CDR3 is CASSTQRGGNTEAFF. In nucleotides, the CDR3 is TGCGCCAGCAGCACTCAGAGGGGCGGGAACACTGAAGCTTTCTTT.